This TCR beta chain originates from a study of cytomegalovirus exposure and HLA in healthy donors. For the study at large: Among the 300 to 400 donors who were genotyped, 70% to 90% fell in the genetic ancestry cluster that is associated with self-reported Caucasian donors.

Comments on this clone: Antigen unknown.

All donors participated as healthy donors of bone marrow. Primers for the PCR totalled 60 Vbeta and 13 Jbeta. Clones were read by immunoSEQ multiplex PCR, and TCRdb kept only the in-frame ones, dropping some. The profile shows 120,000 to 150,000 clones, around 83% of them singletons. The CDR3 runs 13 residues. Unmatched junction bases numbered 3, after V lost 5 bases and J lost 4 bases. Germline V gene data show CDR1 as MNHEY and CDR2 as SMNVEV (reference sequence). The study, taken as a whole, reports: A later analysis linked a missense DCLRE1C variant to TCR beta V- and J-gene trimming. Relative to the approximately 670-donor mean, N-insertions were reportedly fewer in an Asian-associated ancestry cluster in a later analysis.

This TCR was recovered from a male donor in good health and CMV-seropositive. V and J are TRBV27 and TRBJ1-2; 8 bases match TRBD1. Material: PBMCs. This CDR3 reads CASSAGQGYGYTF. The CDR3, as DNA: TGTGCCAGCAGTGCTGGACAGGGCTATGGCTACACCTTC.